The clone carrying this TCR beta chain has at least ten counts. The antigen is not known. These data originate in a study of CD8 T cells in ankylosing spondylitis. Study-wide points: A TCR beta motif of eight or nine highly homologous variants seemed to mark ankylosing spondylitis blood. Reportedly, matched ankylosing spondylitis synovial fluid was significantly enriched for disease-linked clones.

V gave up 2 bases and J gave up 4 bases; unmatched junction bases: 5. Germline CDR1 MNHEY, CDR2 SMNVEV (reference sequence). CDR3 length: 15 amino acids. Quantitative 5'-RACE with molecular barcodes was used to make the TCR beta libraries. TCRdb analysed the 5' RACE reads with MiXCR anew, one entry per CDR3 protein. The table includes 250,000 to 300,000 distinct CDR3 sequences, 20% detected once. Sequences were obtained from blood, either unsorted or a sorted T cell fraction (not recorded which). The gene calls are TRBV27 and TRBJ2-5; 9 bases agree with TRBD1. This TCR derives from a male donor with ankylosing spondylitis or in good health (not recorded which). CDR3 DNA sequence: TGTGCCAGCAGTTTAGCCCGGACAGGGGTAGAGACCCAGTACTTC. It encodes CASSLARTGVETQYF.